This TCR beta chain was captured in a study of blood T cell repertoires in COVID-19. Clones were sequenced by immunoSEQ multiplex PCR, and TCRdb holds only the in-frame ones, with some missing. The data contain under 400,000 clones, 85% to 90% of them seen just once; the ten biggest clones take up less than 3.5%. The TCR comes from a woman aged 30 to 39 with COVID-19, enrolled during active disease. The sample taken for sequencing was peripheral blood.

The CDR3 DNA sequence: TGTGCCAGCAGTCGACAGGGGCGAGAAGGACTAGCGGGAACGGATACGCAGTATTTT. Translation gives CASSRQGREGLAGTDTQYF. The chain uses TRBV27 and TRBJ2-3; 12 bases line up with TRBD2. V was clipped by 5 bases and J by 6 bases; unmatched bases: 18. CDR3 length equals 19 residues. The germline V gene has CDR1 MNHEY and CDR2 SMNVEV (reference sequence).